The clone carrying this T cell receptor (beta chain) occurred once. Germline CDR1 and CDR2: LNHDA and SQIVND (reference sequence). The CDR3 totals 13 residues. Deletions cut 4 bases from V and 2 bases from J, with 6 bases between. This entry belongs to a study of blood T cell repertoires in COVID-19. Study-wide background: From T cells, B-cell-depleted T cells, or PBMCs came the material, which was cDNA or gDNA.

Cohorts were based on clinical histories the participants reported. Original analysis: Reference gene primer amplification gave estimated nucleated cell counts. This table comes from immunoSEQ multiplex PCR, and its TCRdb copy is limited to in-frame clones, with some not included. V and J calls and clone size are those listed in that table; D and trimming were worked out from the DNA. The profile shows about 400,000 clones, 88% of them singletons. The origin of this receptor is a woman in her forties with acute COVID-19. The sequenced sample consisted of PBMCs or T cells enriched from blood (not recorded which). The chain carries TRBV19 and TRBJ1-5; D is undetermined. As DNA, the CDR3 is TGTGCCAGTAGTAATTTCGGCAATCAGCCCCAGCATTTT. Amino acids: CASSNFGNQPQHF.